The rows below give T cell receptor beta chains drawn from one sample of a study of molecular identifiers for immune sequencing clone quantification. TCRdb passed the PCR reads through MiXCR, listing each CDR3 protein once. The table lists 37,000 or so distinct CDR3 sequences, roughly 18% of them singletons. Sequenced input: naive CD8+ T cells from blood, with Jurkat cell RNA spiked in. Receptors were obtained from a human donor in good health. Some libraries in this study had Jurkat cell RNA spiked in. The CDR3 runs from the conserved cysteine through the conserved F or W. The order of the fields is V gene, J gene, D gene, CDR3 length, clone size, CDR3 DNA, CDR3 protein. The D gene is left open where the match is weak. Size is stated for part of the rows, as once, few or many counts, or as a class when the clone is expanded.

TRBV7-9,TRBJ1-4,TRBD1,15,many,TGTGCCAGCAGCACAACCGGGACAGGGGAGACAAAACTGTTTTTT,CASSTTGTGETKLFF
TRBV6-2/TRBV6-3,TRBJ2-5,-,12,few,TGTGCCAGCAGTTACAATTTTGTGACCCAGTACTTC,CASSYNFVTQYF
TRBV7-8,TRBJ2-5,TRBD1,16,few,TGTGCCAGCAGCTTATCATCAGGGACAGGTCTAGAGACCCAGTACTTC,CASSLSSGTGLETQYF
TRBV4-2,TRBJ2-5,-,14,few,TGTGCCAGCAGCCAAGATCCGGGGTCGGAGACCCAGTACTTC,CASSQDPGSETQYF
TRBV11-2,TRBJ1-6,-,15,many,TGTGCCAGCAGCTTAGGATGGGGTGCCTTATCACCCCTCCACTTT,CASSLGWGALSPLHF
TRBV6-2/TRBV6-3,TRBJ2-7,TRBD2,16,few,TGTGCCAGCAGCCCGGGACTAGCGGAACGGATATACGAGCAGTACTTC,CASSPGLAERIYEQYF
TRBV6-6,TRBJ1-4,-,17,many,TGTGCCAGCAGTTACCTGACCGCGGGTTTCACTAATGAAAAACTGTTTTTT,CASSYLTAGFTNEKLFF
TRBV20-1,TRBJ2-7,-,14,-,TGCAATGCTAGAGATTCGGAGGAGCTCTACGAGCAGTACTTC,CNARDSEELYEQYF
TRBV10-3,TRBJ2-5,TRBD2,17,many,TGTGCCATCAGCGCGACTAGCGGGAGCTCTTCTCCTGGGACCCAGTACTTC,CAISATSGSSSPGTQYF
TRBV6-5,TRBJ1-2,TRBD1,14,-,TGTGCCAGCAGTGGGACAGGGGGCTTCTATGGCTACACCTTC,CASSGTGGFYGYTF
TRBV10-2,TRBJ2-5,-,15,-,TGCGCCAGCAGTGATTATGGGACAAGAAAGATGGGTCAGTACTTC,CASSDYGTRKMGQYF
TRBV29-1,TRBJ1-1,-,11,-,-,CSVAGGAQPFF
TRBV7-2,TRBJ2-1,TRBD2,15,many,TGTGCCAGCAGCTTAGTGAGTAGCGGGGTCAATGAGCAGTTCTTC,CASSLVSSGVNEQFF
TRBV28,TRBJ2-7,TRBD2,14,many,TGTGCCAGCAGTTTATACGGGGGGAGCTACGAGCAGTACTTC,CASSLYGGSYEQYF
TRBV10-3,TRBJ2-3,-,14,many,TGTGCCATCAGTGAGTCTGACAGCCCAGATACGCAGTATTTT,CAISESDSPDTQYF
TRBV5-1,TRBJ1-1,TRBD1,16,many,TGCGCCAGCATCCCGCCAGGGGGACATTCGAACACTGAAGCTTTCTTT,CASIPPGGHSNTEAFF
TRBV7-9,TRBJ1-5,-,13,medium-sized,TGTGCCAGCAGCCCGGGGAGCAATCAGCCCCAGCATTTT,CASSPGSNQPQHF
TRBV28,TRBJ2-7,TRBD2,13,many,TGTGCCAGCAGTTGGGGGGGAACCTACGAGCAGTACTTC,CASSWGGTYEQYF
TRBV29-1,TRBJ2-1,TRBD2,15,many,TGCAGCGTTGACCCGGGACTAGCGGGAGTAAATGAGCAGTTCTTC,CSVDPGLAGVNEQFF
TRBV27,TRBJ2-7,-,13,many,TGTGCCAGCAGTGACGGGAGTGTCTACGAGCAGTACTTC,CASSDGSVYEQYF
TRBV13,TRBJ1-5,-,15,many,TGTGCCAGCAGCTTTGGGCCTGCCATGAATCAGCCCCAGCATTTT,CASSFGPAMNQPQHF
TRBV12-3/TRBV12-4,TRBJ2-3,-,14,many,TGTGCCAGCAGTTTAGGTGGGGGGTCAGATACGCAGTATTTT,CASSLGGGSDTQYF
TRBV7-3,TRBJ2-1,-,11,many,TGTGCCAGCAGCGAGGGGCCTATGCAGTTCTTC,CASSEGPMQFF
TRBV4-3,TRBJ2-5,TRBD2,16,few,TGCGCCAGCAGCCAAGATCGAGGGAGGGCCTTTGAGACCCAGTACTTC,CASSQDRGRAFETQYF
TRBV14,TRBJ2-2,-,14,-,TGTGCCAGCAGCCAATTTTTGTCCACCGGGGAGCTGTTTTTT,CASSQFLSTGELFF
TRBV20-1,TRBJ1-1,-,14,many,TGCAGTGCTCTCCCGACAACAGGGTCGGCAAGGGCTTTCTTT,CSALPTTGSARAFF
TRBV7-9,TRBJ2-3,-,13,many,TGTGCCAGCAGCCCCCGGACAGCAGATACGCAGTATTTT,CASSPRTADTQYF
TRBV7-2,TRBJ2-7,TRBD2,15,-,TGTGCCAGCAGCAAAGGACTAGCGCTCACCTACGAGCAGTACTTC,CASSKGLALTYEQYF
TRBV12-3/TRBV12-4,TRBJ2-1,TRBD1,14,many,TGTGCCAGCAGTTTAGGGACAGGGTACAATGAGCAGTTCTTC,CASSLGTGYNEQFF
TRBV7-9,TRBJ2-1,-,12,many,TGTGCCAGCAGCAACGACTCTCCTGAGCAGTTCTTC,CASSNDSPEQFF
TRBV9,TRBJ2-1,-,15,-,TGTGCCAGCAGCGGAGAGGGACTGACATACAATGAGCAGTTCTTC,CASSGEGLTYNEQFF
TRBV6-2/TRBV6-3,TRBJ2-2,TRBD1,15,few,TGTGCCAGCACCGACTACACAGGGGTCGGCGGGGAGCTGTTTTTT,CASTDYTGVGGELFF
TRBV3-1,TRBJ2-1,-,18,few,TGTGCCAGCAGCCAAGCGCCTCTAAGGGTCTCCCCAATGGATGAGCAGTTCTTC,CASSQAPLRVSPMDEQFF
TRBV29-1,TRBJ2-7,-,13,-,TGCAGTTTTGAAGATCCCGGAGGGGACGAGCAGTACTTC,CSFEDPGGDEQYF
TRBV20-1,TRBJ2-7,-,13,many,TGCAGTGCTAGAGCCCGAGTAGCCTACGAGCAGTACTTC,CSARARVAYEQYF
TRBV20-1,TRBJ1-5,-,13,many,TGCAGTGCCAGGACGGGGTTGGGTCAGCCCCAGCATTTT,CSARTGLGQPQHF
TRBV7-8,TRBJ2-3,TRBD1,14,many,TGTGCTGTAGACGTACAGGGGGCCACAGATACGCAGTATTTT,CAVDVQGATDTQYF
TRBV28,TRBJ2-3,-,14,many,TGTGCCAGCAGTTTTGGTCCTGGCACAGATACGCAGTATTTT,CASSFGPGTDTQYF
TRBV11-2,TRBJ2-2,-,19,-,TGTGCCAGCAGCGGAGGCGAGTTGGGGCAGGGATCTTCCACCGGGGAGCTGTTTTTT,CASSGGELGQGSSTGELFF
TRBV27,TRBJ1-6,-,12,few,TGTGCCAGCAGTCTAGGGGGTTTGCCCCTCCACTTT,CASSLGGLPLHF